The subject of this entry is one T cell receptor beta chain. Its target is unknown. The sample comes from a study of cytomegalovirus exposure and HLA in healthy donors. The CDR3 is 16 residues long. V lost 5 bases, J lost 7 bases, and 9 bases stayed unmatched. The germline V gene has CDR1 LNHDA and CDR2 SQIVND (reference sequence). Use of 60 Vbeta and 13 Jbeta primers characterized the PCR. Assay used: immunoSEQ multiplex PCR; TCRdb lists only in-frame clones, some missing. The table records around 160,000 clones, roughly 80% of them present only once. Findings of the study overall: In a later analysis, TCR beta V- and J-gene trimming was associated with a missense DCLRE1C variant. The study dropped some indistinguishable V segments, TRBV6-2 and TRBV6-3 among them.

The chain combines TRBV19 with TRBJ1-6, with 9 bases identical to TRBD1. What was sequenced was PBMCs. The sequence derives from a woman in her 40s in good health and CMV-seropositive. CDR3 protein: CASSLSSGTGNSPLHF. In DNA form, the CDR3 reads TGTGCCAGTAGTCTTAGTTCCGGGACAGGGAATTCACCCCTCCACTTT.